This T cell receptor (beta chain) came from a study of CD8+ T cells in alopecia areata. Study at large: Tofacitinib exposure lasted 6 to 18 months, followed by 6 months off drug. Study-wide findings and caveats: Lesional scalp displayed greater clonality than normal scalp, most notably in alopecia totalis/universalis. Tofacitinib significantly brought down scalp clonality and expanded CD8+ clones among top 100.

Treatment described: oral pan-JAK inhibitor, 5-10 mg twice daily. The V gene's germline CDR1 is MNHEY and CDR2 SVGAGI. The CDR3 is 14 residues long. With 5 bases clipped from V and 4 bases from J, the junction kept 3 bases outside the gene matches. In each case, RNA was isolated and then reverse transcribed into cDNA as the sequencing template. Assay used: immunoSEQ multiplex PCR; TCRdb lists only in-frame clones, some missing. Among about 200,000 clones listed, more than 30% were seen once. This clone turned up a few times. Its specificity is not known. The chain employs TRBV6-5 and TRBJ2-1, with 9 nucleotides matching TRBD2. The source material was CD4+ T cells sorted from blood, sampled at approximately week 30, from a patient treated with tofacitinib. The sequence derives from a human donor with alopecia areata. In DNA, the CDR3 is TGTGCCAGCAGTCAGAGCGGGAGGTACAATGAGCAGTTCTTC. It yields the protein CASSQSGRYNEQFF.